This T cell receptor beta chain is drawn from a study of cytomegalovirus exposure and HLA in healthy donors. The study, taken as a whole, reports: Another analysis was done later, and it associated 15,000 to 20,000 TCR beta sequences with HLA alleles at 0.05 false discovery rate. There were some V segments, including TRBV6-2 and TRBV6-3, excluded as indistinguishable. From TCR beta sequences, most subjects' HLA-A and HLA-B alleles were reportedly predicted accurately.

Use of 60 Vbeta and 13 Jbeta primers characterized the PCR. Assay: immunoSEQ multiplex PCR; the TCRdb copy retains only in-frame clones and omits some. The sample includes about 120,000 clones, under 85% of them seen just once. As for this clone: The antigen remains undetermined.

The CDR3 runs to 14 residues. Germline CDR1 MDHEN, CDR2 SYDVKM. V shed 11 bases and J shed 1 base, with 17 bases lying between them. The sequenced sample was PBMCs. The TCR originated in a man in his late teens or twenties in good health and CMV-seropositive. V is TRBV28 and J is TRBJ1-1, with a tentative D call TRBD1 (6 bases). DNA for the CDR3: TGTGCCGTCCTCGGGACAAACAAGAACACTGAAGCTTTCTTT. Its protein product is CAVLGTNKNTEAFF.